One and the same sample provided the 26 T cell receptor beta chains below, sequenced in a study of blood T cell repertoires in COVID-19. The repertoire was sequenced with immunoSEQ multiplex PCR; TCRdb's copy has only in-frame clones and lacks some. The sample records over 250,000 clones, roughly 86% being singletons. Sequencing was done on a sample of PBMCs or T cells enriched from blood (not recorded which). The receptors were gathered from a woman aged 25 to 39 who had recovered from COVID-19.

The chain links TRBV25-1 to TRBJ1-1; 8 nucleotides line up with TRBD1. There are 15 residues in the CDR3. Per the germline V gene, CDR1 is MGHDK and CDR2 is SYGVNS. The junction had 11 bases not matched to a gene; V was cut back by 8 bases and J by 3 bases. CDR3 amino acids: CASRRQGKKDTEAFF. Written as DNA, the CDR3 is TGTGCCAGCCGTCGACAGGGGAAAAAGGACACTGAAGCTTTCTTT.

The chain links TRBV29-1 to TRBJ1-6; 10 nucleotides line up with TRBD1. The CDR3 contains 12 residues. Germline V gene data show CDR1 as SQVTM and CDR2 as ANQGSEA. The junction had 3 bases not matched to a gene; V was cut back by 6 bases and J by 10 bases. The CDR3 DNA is TGCAGCGTAGGGGGACAGGGGTCACCCCTCCACTTT. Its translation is CSVGGQGSPLHF.

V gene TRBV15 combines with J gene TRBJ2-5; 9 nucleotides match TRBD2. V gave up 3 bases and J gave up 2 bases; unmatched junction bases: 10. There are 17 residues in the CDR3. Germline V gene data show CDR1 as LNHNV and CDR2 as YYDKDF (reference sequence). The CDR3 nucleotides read TGTGCCACCAGCAGGGGAGCGGGGGGCGGGACTCAAGAGACCCAGTACTTC. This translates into CATSRGAGGGTQETQYF.

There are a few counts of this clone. CDR3 residues: CASSVTSGQTAYGYTF. The CDR3 nucleotides are TGTGCCAGCAGCGTAACCTCAGGACAGACAGCCTATGGCTACACCTTC. The chain employs TRBV9 and TRBJ1-2; maybe TRBD1 (6 bases). The germline V gene has CDR1 SGDLS and CDR2 YYNGEE. Trimming took off 1 base at V and 4 bases at J, with 17 bases between the two ends. CDR3 length: 16 residues.

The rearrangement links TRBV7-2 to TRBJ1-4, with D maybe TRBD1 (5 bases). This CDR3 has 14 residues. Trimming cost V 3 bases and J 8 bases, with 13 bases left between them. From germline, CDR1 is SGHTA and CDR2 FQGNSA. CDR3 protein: CASSFRGGKEKLFF. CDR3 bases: TGTGCCAGCAGCTTTCGGGGGGGAAAGGAAAAACTGTTTTTT.

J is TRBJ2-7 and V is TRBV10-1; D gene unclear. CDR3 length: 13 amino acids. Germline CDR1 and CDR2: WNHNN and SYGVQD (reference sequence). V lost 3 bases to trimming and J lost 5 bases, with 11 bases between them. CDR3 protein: CASSEALGDEQYF. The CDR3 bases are TGCGCCAGCAGTGAAGCCCTCGGTGACGAGCAGTACTTC.

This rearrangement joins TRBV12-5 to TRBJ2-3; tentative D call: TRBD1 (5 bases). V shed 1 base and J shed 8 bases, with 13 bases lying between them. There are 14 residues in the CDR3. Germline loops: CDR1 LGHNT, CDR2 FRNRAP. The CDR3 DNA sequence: TGTGCTAGTGGTTTGGATCCGACAGTAGCTACGCAGTATTTT. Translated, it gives CASGLDPTVATQYF.

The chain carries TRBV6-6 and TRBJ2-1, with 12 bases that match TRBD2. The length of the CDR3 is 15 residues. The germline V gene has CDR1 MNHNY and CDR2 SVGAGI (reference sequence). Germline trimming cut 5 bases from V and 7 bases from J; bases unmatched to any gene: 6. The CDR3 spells CASSTWTSGANEQFF. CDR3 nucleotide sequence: TGTGCCAGCAGTACTTGGACTAGCGGGGCAAATGAGCAGTTCTTC.

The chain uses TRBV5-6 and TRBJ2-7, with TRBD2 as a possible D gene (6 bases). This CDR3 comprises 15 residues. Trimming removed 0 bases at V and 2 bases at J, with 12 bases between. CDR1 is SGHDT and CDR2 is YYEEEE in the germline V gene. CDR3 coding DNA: TGTGCCAGCAGCTTGGCCATGCGGGGCCCCTACGAGCAGTACTTC. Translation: CASSLAMRGPYEQYF. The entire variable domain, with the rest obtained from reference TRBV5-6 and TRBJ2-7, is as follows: DAGVTQSPTHLIKTRGQQVTLRCSPKSGHDTVSWYQQALGQGPQFIFQYYEEEERQRGNFPDRFSGHQFPNYSSELNVNALLLGDSALYLCASSLAMRGPYEQYFGPGTRLTVT.

Written as DNA, the CDR3 is TGCGCCAGCAGCTTCGGACCCCACGGGGCAGATACGCAGTATTTT. It codes for CASSFGPHGADTQYF. The rearrangement joins TRBV5-1 to TRBJ2-3; the D gene is possibly TRBD2 (5 bases). This CDR3 has 15 amino acids. The germline gives CDR1 SGHRS, CDR2 YFSETQ. V dropped 2 bases and J dropped 4 bases, with 14 bases sitting between them.

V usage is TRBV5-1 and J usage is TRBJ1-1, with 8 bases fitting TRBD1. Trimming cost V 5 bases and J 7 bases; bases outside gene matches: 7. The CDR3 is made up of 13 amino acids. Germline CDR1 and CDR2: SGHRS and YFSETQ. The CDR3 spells CASSREDRDEAFF. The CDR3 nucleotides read TGCGCCAGCAGTCGCGAGGACAGGGATGAAGCTTTCTTT. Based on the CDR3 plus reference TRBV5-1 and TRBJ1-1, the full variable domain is KAGVTQTPRYLIKTRGQQVTLSCSPISGHRSVSWYQQTPGQGLQFLFEYFSETQRNKGNFPGRFSGRQFSNSRSEMNVSTLELGDSALYLCASSREDRDEAFFGQGTRLTVV.

CDR3 loop: CASSPLSGIRTEAFF. The CDR3 bases are TGTGCCAGCTCACCGTTATCAGGGATAAGGACTGAAGCTTTCTTT. This chain links TRBV18 with TRBJ1-1, with TRBD1 as a possible D gene (5 bases). The length of the CDR3 is 15 residues. The germline V gene encodes CDR1 KGHSH and CDR2 LQKENI. With 3 bases removed from V and 5 bases from J, the gap between germline ends came to 16 bases.

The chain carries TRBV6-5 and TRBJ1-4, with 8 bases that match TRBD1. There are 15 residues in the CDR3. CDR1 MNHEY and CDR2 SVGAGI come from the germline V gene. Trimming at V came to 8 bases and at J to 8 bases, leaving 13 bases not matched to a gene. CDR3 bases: TGTGCCAGCGAGAGCTCAGGGGGCGTATCGGAAAAACTGTTTTTT. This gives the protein CASESSGGVSEKLFF.

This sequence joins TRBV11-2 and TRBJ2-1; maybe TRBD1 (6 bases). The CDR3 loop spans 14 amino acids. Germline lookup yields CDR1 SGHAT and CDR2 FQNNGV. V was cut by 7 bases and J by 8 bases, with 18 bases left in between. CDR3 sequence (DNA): TGTGCCAGCAACCCAGGGGCCACCACGGATGAGCAGTTCTTC. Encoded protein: CASNPGATTDEQFF.

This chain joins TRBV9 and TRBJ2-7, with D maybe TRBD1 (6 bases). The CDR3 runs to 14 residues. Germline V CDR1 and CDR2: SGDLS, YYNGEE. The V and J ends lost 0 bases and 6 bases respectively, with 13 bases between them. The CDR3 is CASSVVVGGGEQYF. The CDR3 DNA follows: TGTGCCAGCAGCGTAGTTGTAGGGGGTGGCGAGCAGTACTTC.

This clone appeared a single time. The CDR3 loop reads CASSVAGGRTDTQYF. CDR3 DNA: TGTGCCAGCAGCGTAGCGGGGGGCCGCACAGATACGCAGTATTTT. The chain couples TRBV9 to TRBJ2-3; D is possibly TRBD2 (7 bases). From germline, CDR1 is SGDLS and CDR2 YYNGEE. The CDR3 spans 15 residues. The V and J ends lost 0 bases and 1 base respectively, with 9 bases between them.

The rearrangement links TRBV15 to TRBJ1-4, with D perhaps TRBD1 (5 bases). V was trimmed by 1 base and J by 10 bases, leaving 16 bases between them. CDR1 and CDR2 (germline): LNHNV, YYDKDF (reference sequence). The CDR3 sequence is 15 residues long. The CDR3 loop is CATSRGTSGGTKLFF. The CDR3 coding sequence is TGTGCCACCAGCAGAGGGACTTCGGGGGGGACAAAACTGTTTTTT. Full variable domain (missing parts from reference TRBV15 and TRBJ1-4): DAMVIQNPRYQVTQFGKPVTLSCSQTLNHNVMYWYQQKSSQAPKLLFHYYDKDFNNEADTPDNFQSRRPNTSFCFLDIRSPGLGDTAMYLCATSRGTSGGTKLFFGSGTQLSVL.

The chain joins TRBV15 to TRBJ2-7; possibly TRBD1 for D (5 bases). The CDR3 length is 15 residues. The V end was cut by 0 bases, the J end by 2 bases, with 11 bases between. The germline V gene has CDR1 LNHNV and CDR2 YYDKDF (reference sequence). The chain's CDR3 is CATSRDGALPYEQYF. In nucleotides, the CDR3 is TGTGCCACCAGCAGAGATGGGGCGCTTCCCTACGAGCAGTACTTC.

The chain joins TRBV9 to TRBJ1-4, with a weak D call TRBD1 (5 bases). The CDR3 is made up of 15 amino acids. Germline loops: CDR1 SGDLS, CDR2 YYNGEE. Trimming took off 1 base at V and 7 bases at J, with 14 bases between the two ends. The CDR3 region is CASSVSAGFGEKLFF. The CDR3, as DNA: TGTGCCAGCAGCGTATCAGCAGGGTTTGGTGAAAAACTGTTTTTT.

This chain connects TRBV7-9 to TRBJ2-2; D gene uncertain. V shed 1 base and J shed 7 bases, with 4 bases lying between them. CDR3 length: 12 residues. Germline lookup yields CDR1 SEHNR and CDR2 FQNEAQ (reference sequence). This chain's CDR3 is CASSLGSGELFF. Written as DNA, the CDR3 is TGTGCCAGCAGCTTAGGTAGCGGGGAGCTGTTTTTT. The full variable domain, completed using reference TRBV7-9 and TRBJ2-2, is DTGVSQNPRHKITKRGQNVTFRCDPISEHNRLYWYRQTLGQGPEFLTYFQNEAQLEKSRLLSDRFSAERPKGSFSTLEIQRTEQGDSAMYLCASSLGSGELFFGEGSRLTVL.

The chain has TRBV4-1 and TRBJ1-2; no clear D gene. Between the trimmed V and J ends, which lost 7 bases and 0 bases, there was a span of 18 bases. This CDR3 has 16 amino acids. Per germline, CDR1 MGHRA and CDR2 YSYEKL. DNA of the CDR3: TGCGCCAGCACCTCGGGAGCAGCCGCGGCTAACTATGGCTACACCTTC. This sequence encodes CASTSGAAAANYGYTF.

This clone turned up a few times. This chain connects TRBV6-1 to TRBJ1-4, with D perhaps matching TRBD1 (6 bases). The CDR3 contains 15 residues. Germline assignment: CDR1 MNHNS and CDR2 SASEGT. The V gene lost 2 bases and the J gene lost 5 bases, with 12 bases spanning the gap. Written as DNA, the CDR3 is TGTGCCAGCAGTGAAATAACAGGGTCAAATGAAAAACTGTTTTTT. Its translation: CASSEITGSNEKLFF.

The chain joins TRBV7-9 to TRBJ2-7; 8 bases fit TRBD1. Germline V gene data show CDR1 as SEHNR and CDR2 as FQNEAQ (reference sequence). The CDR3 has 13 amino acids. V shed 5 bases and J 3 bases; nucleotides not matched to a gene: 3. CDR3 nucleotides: TGTGCCAGCAGCCCCAGGGGGCTCTACGAGCAGTACTTC. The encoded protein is CASSPRGLYEQYF.

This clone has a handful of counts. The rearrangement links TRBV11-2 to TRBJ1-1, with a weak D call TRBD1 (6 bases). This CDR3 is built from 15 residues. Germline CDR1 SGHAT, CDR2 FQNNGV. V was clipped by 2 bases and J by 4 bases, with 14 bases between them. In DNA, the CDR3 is TGTGCCAGCAGCTTATCGGGGGGCTCCGTCACTGAAGCTTTCTTT. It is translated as CASSLSGGSVTEAFF. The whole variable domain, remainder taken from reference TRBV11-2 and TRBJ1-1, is EAGVAQSPRYKIIEKRQSVAFWCNPISGHATLYWYQQILGQGPKLLIQFQNNGVVDDSQLPKDRFSAERLKGVDSTLKIQPAKLEDSAVYLCASSLSGGSVTEAFFGQGTRLTVV.

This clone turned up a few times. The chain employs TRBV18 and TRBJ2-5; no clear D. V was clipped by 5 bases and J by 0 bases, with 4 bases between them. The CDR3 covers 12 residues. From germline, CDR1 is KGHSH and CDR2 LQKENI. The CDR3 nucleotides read TGTGCCAGCTCATCTTACCAAGAGACCCAGTACTTC. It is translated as CASSSYQETQYF.

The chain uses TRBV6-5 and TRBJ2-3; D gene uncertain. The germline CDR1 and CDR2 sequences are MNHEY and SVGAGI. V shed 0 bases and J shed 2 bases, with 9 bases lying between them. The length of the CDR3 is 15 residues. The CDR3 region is CASSYSRLNTDTQYF. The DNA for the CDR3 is TGTGCCAGCAGTTACTCGAGGCTTAACACAGATACGCAGTATTTT.